This T cell receptor beta chain was identified during a study of glioma-infiltrating T cells after dendritic cell vaccination. Whole-study context: Monocyte-derived dendritic cells, cultured 7 to 8 days with IL-4 and GM-CSF, were pulsed with autologous tumor lysate.

No glioblastoma patient carried an isocitrate dehydrogenase mutation. Primers: 60 V beta forward and 13 J beta reverse. Libraries were prepared by immunoSEQ multiplex PCR; TCRdb keeps only in-frame clonotypes and omits some of them. The table lists roughly 100,000 clones, more than 75% of them singletons. This CDR3 has 13 residues. Germline-derived CDR1 and CDR2 are MNHNS and SASEGT. V shed 7 bases and J shed 6 bases, with 12 bases lying between them. Comments on this clone: What it binds is unknown.

Study-wide results and caveats: Complete blood and tumor specimen sets were limited to few patients.

This clonotype was obtained from a human donor with glioblastoma. The genes are TRBV6-1 and TRBJ1-4; D is unresolved. The sequencing here drew on blood, taken before dendritic cell vaccination. The CDR3 sequence: CASTGPGDEKLFF. The DNA of the CDR3 is TGTGCCAGCACAGGCCCCGGGGATGAAAAACTGTTTTTT.